This T cell receptor beta chain is drawn from a study of cytomegalovirus exposure and HLA in healthy donors. 60 Vbeta and 13 Jbeta primers were used in PCR. Sequencing used immunoSEQ multiplex PCR; TCRdb keeps in-frame clones, though not all of them. The top ten clones hold around 8.2% of a sample with 100,000 or so clones, approximately 82% of them seen once. Study-wide results and caveats: Under in vitro conditions, three CMV-associated chains were confirmed as specific for CMV antigens. Some V segments, TRBV6-2 and TRBV6-3 among them, were indistinguishable and were therefore excluded.

CDR3 length equals 14 residues. Per the germline V gene, CDR1 is LGHNA and CDR2 is YSLEER. V lost 4 bases and J lost 6, with 13 bases in between. A single count supports this clone. Its antigen is as yet unknown. The chain couples TRBV4-3 to TRBJ1-5, with D uncertain. The sample comprised PBMCs. The clonotype was recovered from a man in his forties or fifties in good health and CMV-seropositive. CDR3 protein: CASSPAQESQPQHF. The CDR3 DNA is TGCGCCAGCAGCCCCGCTCAGGAAAGTCAGCCCCAGCATTTT.